This is a list of T cell receptor beta chains from one sample in a study of response to subunit inactivated influenza vaccine. TCRdb reprocessed the RT-PCR reads via MiXCR and lists one record per CDR3 protein. The repertoire holds approximately 500,000 distinct CDR3 sequences, with roughly 13% as singletons. Sequenced here: PBMCs from blood, sampled more than 35 days after vaccination. These receptors were taken from a man in his fifties or sixties who received an inactivated influenza vaccine. Both conserved end residues are part of each CDR3. Clone size is not always given. Where it is, it says once, few, many or a class for expanded clones.

cdr3_aa | v_call | clone_size | j_call
CSVVGTLVETQYF | TRBV29-1 | few | TRBJ2-5
CASRGGAADGNYGYTF | TRBV10-2 | few | TRBJ1-2
CASSYRPGGPNEQFF | TRBV6-5 | NA | TRBJ2-1
CSAQGTGSYEQYF | TRBV29-1 | few | TRBJ2-7
CAWSHRGQQPQHF | TRBV30 | NA | TRBJ1-5
CSASLRQGVETQYF | TRBV20-1 | few | TRBJ2-5
CASFQGAGYEQYF | TRBV10-2 | few | TRBJ2-7
CASSRGLAEQETQYF | TRBV4-2 | few | TRBJ2-5
CASSLRTWRGWDTGELFF | TRBV5-6 | few | TRBJ2-2
CSARRGASGKETQYF | TRBV20-1 | many | TRBJ2-5
CASSSPWGDTQYF | TRBV7-9 | NA | TRBJ2-3
CASILGGIDNEQFF | TRBV5-1 | NA | TRBJ2-1
CASSLTTSGGGNEQFF | TRBV5-1 | few | TRBJ2-1
CSVGQYNEQFF | TRBV29-1 | many | TRBJ2-1
CASSLTTGAYNEQFF | TRBV7-9 | NA | TRBJ2-1
CASSPPPIDNEQFF | TRBV7-2 | once | TRBJ2-1
CSARRFQETQYF | TRBV20-1 | NA | TRBJ2-5
CAIARNQETQYF | TRBV10-3 | NA | TRBJ2-5
CASSQEMTGGSYNEQFF | TRBV4-2 | NA | TRBJ2-1
CASSPRPIVTRVDTQYF | TRBV7-2 | NA | TRBJ2-3
CASSSTLRLAGASSTGELFF | TRBV28 | NA | TRBJ2-2
CASSLSMGATNEQFF | TRBV28 | few | TRBJ2-1